Here is one TCR gamma chain with its context. The antigen remains undetermined. The data were obtained in a study of Vδ1+ human thymocytes. The sorted cells were CD3+ Vdelta1+ Vdelta2- thymocytes from alphabeta-depleted thymus. The V gene's germline CDR1 is VENAVY and CDR2 YDSYNSRV. J was trimmed by 2 bases and V by 9 bases; bases with no gene match: 0. The CDR3 is 11 residues long. Study conclusions and caveats: Unlike peripheral blood Vdelta1+ controls, thymic delta-chain sequences included roughly 18% Vdelta2 and few Vdelta3. Highly polyclonal TRG and TRD repertoires with Gaussian CDR3 length distributions appeared in thymus.

RNA was extracted from the cells and then reverse transcribed. The CDR3 regions were amplified by multiplex PCR from V-gene primers to a constant-region primer. TCRdb re-called the multiplex PCR reads using CATT. This table has several thousand gamma-chain clones, roughly 56% appearing once. The chain couples TRGV8 to TRGJP2. The clonotype was recovered from a girl less than two years old who had congenital heart surgery. The sample comprised Vdelta1+ gamma-delta thymocytes from the thymus. Subset meaning: FACS-sorted CD3+ TCRalphabeta- TCRVdelta1+ TCRVdelta2- thymocytes. The CDR3 loop is CATSSDWIKTF. DNA for the CDR3: TGTGCCACCAGTAGTGATTGGATCAAGACGTTT.